The 22 T cell receptor beta chains below were found in one sample sequenced in a study of Ad26.COV2.S vaccination and SARS-CoV-2 variants. Generated by immunoSEQ multiplex PCR, the TCRdb table keeps only in-frame clones and is missing some. The sample records hundreds of thousands of clones, 88% being singletons. Treatment specified: some 19 received Ad26.COV2.S at low or high dose, single or two shots; a few received placebo; per-sample allocation not given. Samples came from day 63 after the first vaccine or placebo injection. Source: peripheral blood, taken in a trial of Ad26.COV2.S vaccine versus placebo. The receptors come from a person between 18 and 65 years old who received the Ad26.COV2.S COVID-19 vaccine or a placebo.

The rearrangement uses TRBV2 and TRBJ2-3, with D possibly called TRBD1 or TRBD2 (5 bases each). CDR3 length: 14 residues. Germline V gene lookup returns CDR1 SNHLY and CDR2 FYNNEI. The germline V and J ends were trimmed by 6 bases and 6 bases, with 16 bases remaining between them. Here the CDR3 reads CASSEGIPLDTQYF. CDR3 nucleotide sequence: TGTGCCAGCAGCGAGGGGATACCCCTCGATACGCAGTATTTT.

The chain uses TRBV11-3 and TRBJ2-3; possible D gene TRBD2, 5 bases. The CDR3 spans 15 residues. Germline V gene sequence: CDR1 SGHNT, CDR2 YENEEA. Trimming stripped 5 bases from V and 2 bases from J, with 14 bases between. CDR3 nucleotides: TGTGCCAGCAGCCCAGGAGGAGTCCTCACAGATACGCAGTATTTT. Protein sequence: CASSPGGVLTDTQYF.

The chain employs TRBV24-1 and TRBJ1-2, with TRBD1 matching over 7 bases. CDR1 and CDR2 from the germline V gene are KGHDR and SFDVKD. V dropped 6 bases and J dropped 2; count of bases not matched to a gene: 2. The CDR3 consists of 13 residues. This CDR3 reads CATSTTGNYGYTF. Here the CDR3 DNA reads TGTGCCACCAGTACGACAGGGAACTATGGCTACACCTTC.

The table lists this clone with a count of one. The J gene is TRBJ2-2, the V gene TRBV9; 10 bases are shared with TRBD2. The CDR3 loop spans 18 amino acids. Trimming cost V 3 bases and J 6 bases; bases outside gene matches: 14. Germline V gives CDR1 SGDLS, CDR2 YYNGEE. The CDR3: CASSAHTLTSGVSGELFF. The CDR3, as DNA: TGTGCCAGCAGCGCACATACCCTAACTAGCGGGGTGTCCGGGGAGCTGTTTTTT.

This chain uses TRBV5-4 with TRBJ2-5, with TRBD2 identical over 12 bases. The CDR3 runs to 15 residues. From germline, CDR1 is SGHNT and CDR2 YYREEE (reference sequence). The V segment lost 3 bases and the J segment 3 bases; nucleotides outside the gene matches: 3. This CDR3 reads CASSWRTSGKETQYF. CDR3 nucleotides: TGTGCCAGCAGCTGGAGGACTAGCGGGAAAGAGACCCAGTACTTC.

The chain couples TRBV5-1 to TRBJ2-3; tentative D call: TRBD1 (6 bases). Germline CDR1 and CDR2: SGHRS and YFSETQ. The CDR3 has 19 residues. Between the trimmed V and J ends, which lost 2 bases and 3 bases, there was a span of 25 bases. The CDR3 region is CASSLARQEQWFWTDTQYF. The CDR3 DNA is TGCGCCAGCAGCTTAGCCCGACAGGAGCAATGGTTTTGGACAGATACGCAGTATTTT.

The CDR3 DNA is TGCAGCGTTGTAGGAGACCTGGAAAACATTCAGTACTTC. This translates into CSVVGDLENIQYF. The V call is TRBV29-1, the J call TRBJ2-4; D is undetermined. Germline V CDR1 and CDR2: SQVTM, ANQGSEA. V lost 4 bases to trimming and J lost 5 bases, with 12 bases between them. The CDR3 loop spans 13 amino acids. Complete variable domain (other parts from reference TRBV29-1 and TRBJ2-4): SAVISQKPSRDICQRGTSLTIQCQVDSQVTMMFWYRQQPGQSLTLIATANQGSEATYESGFVIDKFPISRPNLTFSTLTVSNMSPEDSSIYLCSVVGDLENIQYFGAGTRLSVL.

In regard to this clone: Within the sample, other DNA sequences also encode this same CDR3. This sequence joins TRBV6-5 and TRBJ1-1; no clear D gene. Germline V gene sequence: CDR1 MNHEY, CDR2 SVGAGI. The ends were cut back, 0 bases at V and 1 base at J, with 0 bases in the middle. CDR3 length: 12 amino acids. For the CDR3, the DNA is TGTGCCAGCAGTTACTCGAACACTGAAGCTTTCTTT. Its translation: CASSYSNTEAFF.

The rearrangement joins TRBV9 to TRBJ1-1; D is undetermined. The CDR3 sequence is 13 residues long. In germline, CDR1 is SGDLS, CDR2 YYNGEE. Between the trimmed V and J ends, which lost 3 bases and 1 base, there was a span of 7 bases. The chain's CDR3 is CASSGYANTEAFF. CDR3 bases: TGTGCCAGCAGCGGATATGCGAACACTGAAGCTTTCTTT.

The chain couples TRBV3-1 (or the pseudogene TRBV3-2) to TRBJ2-7, with D possibly TRBD1 on 6 matching bases. The CDR3 length is 18 residues. Trimming removed 0 bases from V and 2 bases from J, with 20 bases in between. Looked up from germline, CDR1 is LGHDT and CDR2 is YNNKEL (reference sequence). CDR3 DNA sequence: TGTGCCAGCAGCCAAGATCTTTGCCCGGGACATAGAACCTACGAGCAGTACTTC. Translation: CASSQDLCPGHRTYEQYF.

The rearrangement joins TRBV30 to TRBJ1-5, with 8 bases fitting TRBD1. This CDR3 has 14 amino acids. V lost 4 bases to trimming and J lost 5 bases; unmatched junction nucleotides: 7. Germline V gene data show CDR1 as GTSNPN and CDR2 as SVGIG (reference sequence). CDR3 nucleotides: TGTGCCTGGACCAGGACAGGGCTCGATCAGCCCCAGCATTTT. Its protein is CAWTRTGLDQPQHF.

The chain couples TRBV18 to TRBJ2-6, with D hard to call. Trimming stripped 4 bases from V and 1 base from J, with 8 bases between. The CDR3 length is 15 residues. Per the germline V gene, CDR1 is KGHSH and CDR2 is LQKENI. This CDR3 reads CASSRGRSGANVLTF. CDR3 bases: TGTGCCAGCTCACGCGGACGGTCTGGGGCCAACGTCCTGACTTTC.

The gene calls are TRBV4-1 and TRBJ1-2; 7 nucleotides match TRBD1. V was pared by 2 bases and J by 9 bases, with 6 bases of the junction left unmatched. Germline values: CDR1 MGHRA, CDR2 YSYEKL. This CDR3 has 13 amino acids. The DNA for the CDR3 is TGCGCCAGCAGCCAACCTCGACAGGGAAGCTACACCTTC. It translates to CASSQPRQGSYTF.

V is TRBV6-2 or TRBV6-3 and J is TRBJ2-7; TRBD2 matches 14 bases. The V and J ends lost 6 bases and 3 bases, in that order; junction bases with no gene match: 1. CDR3 length: 14 amino acids. Germline CDR1 and CDR2: MNHEY and SVGEGT. CDR3 sequence (DNA): TGTGCCAGCAGCGGACTAGCGGGAGGCTACGAGCAGTACTTC. Its translation is CASSGLAGGYEQYF.

This chain joins TRBV6-5 and TRBJ2-7, with D perhaps matching TRBD2 (5 bases). The CDR3 extends over 15 amino acids. Germline V gives CDR1 MNHEY, CDR2 SVGAGI. The V end was cut by 4 bases, the J end by 5 bases, with 18 bases between. CDR3 in amino acids: CASSFGVLSIDEQYF. For the CDR3, the DNA is TGTGCCAGCAGTTTCGGGGTACTTTCGATCGACGAGCAGTACTTC.

The chain recombines TRBV6-2 or TRBV6-3 with TRBJ2-4, with D possibly TRBD2 on 6 matching bases. The CDR3 totals 16 residues. V shed 6 bases and J shed 1 base, with 16 bases lying between them. The germline V gene encodes CDR1 MNHEY and CDR2 SVGEGT. DNA for the CDR3: TGTGCCAGCAGCGACGGGACTCCAGGGGCCAAAAACATTCAGTACTTC. Protein product: CASSDGTPGAKNIQYF.

This sequence joins TRBV5-1 and TRBJ2-1, with D maybe TRBD1 (6 bases). The V gene's germline CDR1 is SGHRS and CDR2 YFSETQ. This CDR3 has 16 residues. Trimming removed 3 bases at V and 5 bases at J, with 18 bases between. CDR3 amino acids: CASSSRDTNFNNEQFF. The CDR3 DNA is TGCGCCAGCAGCTCCCGGGACACCAATTTTAACAATGAGCAGTTCTTC.

The chain combines TRBV2 with TRBJ2-1; D is undetermined. The CDR3 has 16 residues. Germline V CDR1 and CDR2: SNHLY, FYNNEI. The V gene lost 5 bases and the J gene lost 0 bases, with 14 bases spanning the gap. The CDR3: CASSRDGRSSYNEQFF. The CDR3 DNA sequence: TGTGCCAGCAGTCGAGATGGGCGGAGCTCCTACAATGAGCAGTTCTTC.

The chain links TRBV6-6 to TRBJ1-1; maybe TRBD1 (6 bases). The CDR3 sequence is 14 residues long. V was pared by 4 bases and J by 11 bases, with 20 bases between. Per the germline V gene, CDR1 is MNHNY and CDR2 is SVGAGI (reference sequence). CDR3 region: CASSSVPGGTIAFF. Here the CDR3 DNA reads TGTGCCAGCAGTTCGGTACCTGGGGGCACGATTGCTTTCTTT.

The rearrangement links TRBV12-3 or TRBV12-4 to TRBJ2-7; possible D gene TRBD1, 6 bases. Trimming pared 4 bases from V and 3 bases from J, leaving 10 bases between. This CDR3 is 13 amino acids long. The CDR3 bases are TGTGCCAGCAGTTCCGGACAGATCTACGAGCAGTACTTC. Protein: CASSSGQIYEQYF.

The chain is built from TRBV29-1 and TRBJ1-1; D unresolved. This CDR3 comprises 13 residues. V was cut by 2 bases and J by 0 bases, with 7 bases left in between. CDR1 and CDR2 from the germline V gene are SQVTM and ANQGSEA. In DNA, the CDR3 is TGCAGCGTTGAAAACTTTATGAACACTGAAGCTTTCTTT. Protein: CSVENFMNTEAFF.

CDR3 sequence: CASSPGGLDTGELFF. In nucleotides, the CDR3 is TGTGCCAGCAGCCCAGGGGGCTTGGACACCGGGGAGCTGTTTTTT. The chain is built from TRBV27 and TRBJ2-2; TRBD1 agrees at 8 bases. CDR3 length equals 15 residues. V shed 6 bases, J shed 3 bases, and the junction held 6 bases outside the gene matches. CDR1 MNHEY and CDR2 SMNVEV come from the germline V gene (reference sequence).